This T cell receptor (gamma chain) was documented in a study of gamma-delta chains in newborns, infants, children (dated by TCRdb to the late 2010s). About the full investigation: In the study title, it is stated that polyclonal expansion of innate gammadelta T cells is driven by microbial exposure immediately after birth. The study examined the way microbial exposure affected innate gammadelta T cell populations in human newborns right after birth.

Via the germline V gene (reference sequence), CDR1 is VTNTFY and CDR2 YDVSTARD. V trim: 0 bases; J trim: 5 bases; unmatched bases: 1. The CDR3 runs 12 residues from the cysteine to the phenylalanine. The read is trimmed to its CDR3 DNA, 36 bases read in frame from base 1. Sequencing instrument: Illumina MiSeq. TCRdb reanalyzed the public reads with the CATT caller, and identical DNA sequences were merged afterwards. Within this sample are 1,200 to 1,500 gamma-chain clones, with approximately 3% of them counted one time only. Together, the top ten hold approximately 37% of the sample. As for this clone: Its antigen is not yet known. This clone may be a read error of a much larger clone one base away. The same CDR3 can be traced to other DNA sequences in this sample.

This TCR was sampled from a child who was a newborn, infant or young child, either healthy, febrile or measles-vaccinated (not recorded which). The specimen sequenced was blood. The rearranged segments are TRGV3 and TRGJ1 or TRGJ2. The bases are TGTGCCACCTGGGACAGGCATTATAAGAAACTCTTT. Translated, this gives CATWDRHYKKLF.